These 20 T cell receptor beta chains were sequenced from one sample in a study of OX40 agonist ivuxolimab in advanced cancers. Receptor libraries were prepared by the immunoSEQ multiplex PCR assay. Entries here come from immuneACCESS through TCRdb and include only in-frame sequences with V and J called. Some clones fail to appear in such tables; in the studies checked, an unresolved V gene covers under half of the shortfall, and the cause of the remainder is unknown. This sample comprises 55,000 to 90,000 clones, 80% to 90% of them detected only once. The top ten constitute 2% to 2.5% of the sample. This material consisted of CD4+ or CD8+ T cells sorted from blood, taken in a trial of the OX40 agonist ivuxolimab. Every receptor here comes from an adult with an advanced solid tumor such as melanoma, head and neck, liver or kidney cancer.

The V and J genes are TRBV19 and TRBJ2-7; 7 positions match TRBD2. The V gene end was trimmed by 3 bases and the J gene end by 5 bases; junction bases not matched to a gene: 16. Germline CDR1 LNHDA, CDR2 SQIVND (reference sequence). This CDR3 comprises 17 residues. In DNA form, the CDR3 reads TGTGCCAGTAGTATTGGGCTAGCGGCCGGGGATCCCAACGAGCAGTACTTC. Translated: CASSIGLAAGDPNEQYF.

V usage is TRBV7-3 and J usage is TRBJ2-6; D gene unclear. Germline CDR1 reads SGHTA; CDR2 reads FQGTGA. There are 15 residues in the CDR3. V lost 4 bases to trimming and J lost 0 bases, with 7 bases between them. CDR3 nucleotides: TGTGCCAGCAGCTACATGAGCTCTGGGGCCAACGTCCTGACTTTC. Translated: CASSYMSSGANVLTF.

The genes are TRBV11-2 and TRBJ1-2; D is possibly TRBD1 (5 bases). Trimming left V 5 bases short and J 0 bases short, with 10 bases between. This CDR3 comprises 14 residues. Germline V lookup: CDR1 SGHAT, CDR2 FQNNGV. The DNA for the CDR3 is TGTGCCAGCAGCGAAAGGGGCCCTAACTATGGCTACACCTTC. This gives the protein CASSERGPNYGYTF.

The CDR3 sequence is CASSPSGTGGSYTEAFF. The CDR3 bases are TGCGCCAGCAGCCCCTCCGGGACAGGAGGCTCTTACACTGAAGCTTTCTTT. This chain uses TRBV5-1 with TRBJ1-1, with 8 bases lining up with TRBD1. In germline, CDR1 is SGHRS, CDR2 YFSETQ. Unmatched junction bases numbered 14, after V lost 4 bases and J lost 3 bases. CDR3 length equals 17 residues.

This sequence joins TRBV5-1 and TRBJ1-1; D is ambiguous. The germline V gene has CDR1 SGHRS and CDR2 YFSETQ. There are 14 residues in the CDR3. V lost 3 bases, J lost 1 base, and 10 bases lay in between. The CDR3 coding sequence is TGCGCCAGCAGCTCACAGAGTTCGAACACTGAAGCTTTCTTT. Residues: CASSSQSSNTEAFF. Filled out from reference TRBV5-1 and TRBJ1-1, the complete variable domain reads KAGVTQTPRYLIKTRGQQVTLSCSPISGHRSVSWYQQTPGQGLQFLFEYFSETQRNKGNFPGRFSGRQFSNSRSEMNVSTLELGDSALYLCASSSQSSNTEAFFGQGTRLTVV.

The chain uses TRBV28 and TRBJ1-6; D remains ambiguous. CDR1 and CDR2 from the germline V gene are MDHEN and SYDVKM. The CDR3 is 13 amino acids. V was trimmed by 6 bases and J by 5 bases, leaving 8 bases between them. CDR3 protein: CASRTDNNSPLHF. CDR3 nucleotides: TGTGCCAGCAGGACGGATAATAATTCACCCCTCCACTTT. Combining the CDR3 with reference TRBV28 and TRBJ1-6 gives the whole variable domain DVKVTQSSRYLVKRTGEKVFLECVQDMDHENMFWYRQDPGLGLRLIYFSYDVKMKEKGDIPEGYSVSREKKERFSLILESASTNQTSMYLCASRTDNNSPLHFGNGTRLTVT.

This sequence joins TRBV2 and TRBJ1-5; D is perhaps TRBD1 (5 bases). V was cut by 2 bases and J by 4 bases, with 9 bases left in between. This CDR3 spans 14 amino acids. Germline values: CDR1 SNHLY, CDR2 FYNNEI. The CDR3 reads CASSEPGGNQPQHF. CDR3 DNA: TGTGCCAGCAGTGAACCCGGGGGTAATCAGCCCCAGCATTTT. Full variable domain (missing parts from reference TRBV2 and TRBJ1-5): EPEVTQTPSHQVTQMGQEVILRCVPISNHLYFYWYRQILGQKVEFLVSFYNNEISEKSEIFDDQFSVERPDGSNFTLKIRSTKLEDSAMYFCASSEPGGNQPQHFGDGTRLSIL.

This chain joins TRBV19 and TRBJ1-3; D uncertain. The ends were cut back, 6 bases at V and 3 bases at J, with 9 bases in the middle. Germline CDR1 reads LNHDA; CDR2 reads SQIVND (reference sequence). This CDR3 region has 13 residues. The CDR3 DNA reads TGTGCCAGTAGCCAGGTCGGTGGAAACACCATATATTTT. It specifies CASSQVGGNTIYF.

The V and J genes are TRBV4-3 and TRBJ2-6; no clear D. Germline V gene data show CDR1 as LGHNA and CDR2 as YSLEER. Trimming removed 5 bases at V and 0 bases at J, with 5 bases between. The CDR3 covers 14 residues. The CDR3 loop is CASSRGSGANVLTF. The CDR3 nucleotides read TGCGCCAGCAGCAGAGGCTCTGGGGCCAACGTCCTGACTTTC.

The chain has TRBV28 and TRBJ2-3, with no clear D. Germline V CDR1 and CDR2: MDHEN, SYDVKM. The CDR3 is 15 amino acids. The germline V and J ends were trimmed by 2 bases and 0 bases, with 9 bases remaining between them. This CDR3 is CASSLIIASTDTQYF. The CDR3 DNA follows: TGTGCCAGCAGTTTAATCATAGCTAGCACAGATACGCAGTATTTT.

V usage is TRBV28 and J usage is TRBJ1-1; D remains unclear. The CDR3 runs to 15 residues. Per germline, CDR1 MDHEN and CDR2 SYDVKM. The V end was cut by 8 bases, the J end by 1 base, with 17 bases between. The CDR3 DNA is TGTGCCAGCCTCCCGGCTGGGGTCCCGAACACTGAAGCTTTCTTT. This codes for CASLPAGVPNTEAFF.

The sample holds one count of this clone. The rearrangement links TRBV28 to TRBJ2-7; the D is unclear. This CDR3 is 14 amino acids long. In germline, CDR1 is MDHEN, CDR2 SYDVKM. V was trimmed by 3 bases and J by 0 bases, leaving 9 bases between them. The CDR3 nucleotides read TGTGCCAGCAGTTTGGCGAGAAGCTCCTACGAGCAGTACTTC. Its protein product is CASSLARSSYEQYF.

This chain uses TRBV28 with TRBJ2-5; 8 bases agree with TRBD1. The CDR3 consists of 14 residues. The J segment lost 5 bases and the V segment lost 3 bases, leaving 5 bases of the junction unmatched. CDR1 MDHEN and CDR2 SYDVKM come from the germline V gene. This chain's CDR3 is CASSFRTGRETQYF. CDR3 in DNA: TGTGCCAGCAGTTTCCGGACAGGGCGGGAGACCCAGTACTTC.

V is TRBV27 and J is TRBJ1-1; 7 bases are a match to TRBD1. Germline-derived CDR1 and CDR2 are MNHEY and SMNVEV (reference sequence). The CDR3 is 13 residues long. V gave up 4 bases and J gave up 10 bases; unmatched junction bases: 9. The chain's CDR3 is CASSWGFQGVAFF. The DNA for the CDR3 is TGTGCCAGCAGTTGGGGGTTTCAGGGGGTAGCTTTCTTT.

The CDR3 nucleotides read TGTGCCAGCAGTCCATTGGGTGACTACACCTTC. The encoded protein is CASSPLGDYTF. This chain links TRBV28 with TRBJ1-2; D call uncertain. V was trimmed by 5 bases and J by 10 bases, leaving 11 bases between them. Germline V gene lookup returns CDR1 MDHEN and CDR2 SYDVKM. The CDR3 is 11 residues long.

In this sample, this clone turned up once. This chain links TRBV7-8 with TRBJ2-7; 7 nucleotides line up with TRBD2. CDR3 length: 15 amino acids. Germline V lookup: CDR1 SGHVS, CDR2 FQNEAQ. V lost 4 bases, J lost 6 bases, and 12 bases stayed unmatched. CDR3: CASSSEAASGPEQYF. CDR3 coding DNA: TGTGCCAGCAGCTCCGAGGCGGCTAGCGGACCCGAGCAGTACTTC.

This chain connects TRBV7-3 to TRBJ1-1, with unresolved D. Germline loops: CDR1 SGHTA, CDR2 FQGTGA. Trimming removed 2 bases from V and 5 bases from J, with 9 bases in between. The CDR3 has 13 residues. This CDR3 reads CASSLLGGTEAFF. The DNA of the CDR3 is TGTGCCAGCAGCTTATTGGGAGGGACTGAAGCTTTCTTT.

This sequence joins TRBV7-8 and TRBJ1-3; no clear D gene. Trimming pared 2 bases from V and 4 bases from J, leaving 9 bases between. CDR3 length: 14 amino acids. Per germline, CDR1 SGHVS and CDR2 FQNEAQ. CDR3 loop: CASSLIGQGNTIYF. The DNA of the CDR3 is TGTGCCAGCAGCTTAATAGGGCAGGGAAACACCATATATTTT.

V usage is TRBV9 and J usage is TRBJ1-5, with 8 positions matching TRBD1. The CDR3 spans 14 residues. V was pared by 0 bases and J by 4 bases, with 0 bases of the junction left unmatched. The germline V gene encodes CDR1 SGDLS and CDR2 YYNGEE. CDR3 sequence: CASSVGTGNQPQHF. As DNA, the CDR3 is TGTGCCAGCAGCGTAGGGACAGGGAATCAGCCCCAGCATTTT.

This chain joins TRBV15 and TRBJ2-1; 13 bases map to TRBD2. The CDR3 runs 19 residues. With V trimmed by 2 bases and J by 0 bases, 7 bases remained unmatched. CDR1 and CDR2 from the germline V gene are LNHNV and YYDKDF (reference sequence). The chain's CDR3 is CATSRFRLAGGPSYNEQFF. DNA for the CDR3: TGTGCCACCAGCAGATTCAGACTAGCGGGGGGCCCCTCCTACAATGAGCAGTTCTTC. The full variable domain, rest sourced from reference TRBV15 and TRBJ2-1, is DAMVIQNPRYQVTQFGKPVTLSCSQTLNHNVMYWYQQKSSQAPKLLFHYYDKDFNNEADTPDNFQSRRPNTSFCFLDIRSPGLGDTAMYLCATSRFRLAGGPSYNEQFFGPGTRLTVL.